The 22 T cell receptor beta chains below all came from one sample that was sequenced in a study of blood T cells in healthy people across ages. Combining a sample-barcoded 5' primer with a J-beta primer mix, a second PCR ran for roughly 7 to 12 cycles. TCRdb passed the 5' RACE reads through MiXCR, listing each CDR3 protein once. The sample contains 600,000 to 800,000 distinct CDR3 sequences, more than 20% of which appear only once. Sample: blood. These receptors were collected from a man in his 70s in good health.

This clonotype showed up just a few times. This chain connects TRBV20-1 to TRBJ2-5; D possibly corresponds to TRBD2 (6 bases). The CDR3 loop spans 15 amino acids. The V end lost 3 bases, the J end lost 2 bases, and 16 bases lay between the germline ends. CDR1 and CDR2 (germline): DFQATT, SNEGSKA (reference sequence). The DNA for the CDR3 is TGCAGTGCTAGTGGTGCGGGAAGCAATCAAGAGACCCAGTACTTC. Amino acid sequence: CSASGAGSNQETQYF.

There are a few counts of this clonotype. The chain links TRBV27 to TRBJ1-1; D is unclear. The CDR3 has 14 residues. The germline CDR1 and CDR2 sequences are MNHEY and SMNVEV (reference sequence). Trimming removed 3 bases from V and 2 bases from J, with 10 bases in between. The CDR3 is CASSFQADNTEAFF. The CDR3 nucleotides read TGTGCCAGCAGTTTCCAAGCAGATAACACTGAAGCTTTCTTT.

This clonotype was found a few times. The V call is TRBV7-2, the J call TRBJ2-7; 7 bases are a match to TRBD2. This CDR3 has 16 amino acids. Germline CDR1 SGHTA, CDR2 FQGNSA. Trimming took 0 bases from V and 5 from J; bases not matched to a gene: 10. As DNA, the CDR3 is TGTGCCAGCAGCTTAGCCCCGTTGACTAGCCTCAACGAGCAGTACTTC. This encodes CASSLAPLTSLNEQYF.

This clonotype was picked up a small number of times. V and J are TRBV27 and TRBJ2-5; D assignment may be TRBD1 or TRBD2 (5 bases each). The J call is doubtful: the DNA matches TRBJ2-7 better. Per germline, CDR1 MNHEY and CDR2 SMNVEV (reference sequence). This CDR3 comprises 15 residues. CDR3 nucleotide sequence: TGTGCCAGCAGTTGGGGGTTGGGGTCCCAGGGCGAGCAGTACTTC. Translation: CASSWGLGSQGEQYF.

The chain is built from TRBV2 and TRBJ2-3, with a tentative D call TRBD1 (5 bases). The CDR3 length is 15 residues. Germline V gene data show CDR1 as SNHLY and CDR2 as FYNNEI. The V gene lost 2 bases and the J gene lost 2 bases, with 11 bases spanning the gap. CDR3 sequence reads: CASSEQGSDTDTQYF. The CDR3 DNA follows: TGTGCCAGCAGTGAACAGGGATCAGACACAGATACGCAGTATTTT. Combining the CDR3 with reference TRBV2 and TRBJ2-3 gives the whole variable domain EPEVTQTPSHQVTQMGQEVILRCVPISNHLYFYWYRQILGQKVEFLVSFYNNEISEKSEIFDDQFSVERPDGSNFTLKIRSTKLEDSAMYFCASSEQGSDTDTQYFGPGTRLTVL.

Remarks on this clonotype: This may arise from a read error, as a much more abundant clone is one base away. V usage is TRBV7-9 and J usage is TRBJ2-3; 9 bases are a match to TRBD2. J gave up 0 bases and V 1 base, and 2 bases lay outside the gene matches. Germline V gene lookup returns CDR1 SEHNR and CDR2 FQNEAQ (reference sequence). There are 16 residues in the CDR3. In DNA, the CDR3 is TGTGCCAGCAGCTTAGGACTAGCGGATAGCACAGATACGCAGTATTTT. This translates into CASSLGLADSTDTQYF.

The J gene is TRBJ2-7, the V gene TRBV3-1; possible D gene TRBD1, 8 bases. Trimming removed 1 base at V and 6 bases at J, with 19 bases between. Germline CDR1 LGHDT, CDR2 YNNKEL (reference sequence). This CDR3 has 16 residues. The CDR3 protein is CASSQVMGNRGGEQYF. CDR3 nucleotides: TGTGCCAGCAGCCAAGTGATGGGTAACAGGGGGGGCGAGCAGTACTTC.

The V call is TRBV20-1, the J call TRBJ2-6; a weak D match, TRBD2 (5 bases). This CDR3 contains 17 residues. Trimming left V 4 bases short and J 0 bases short, with 16 bases between. CDR1 is DFQATT and CDR2 is SNEGSKA in the germline V gene (reference sequence). The CDR3 loop is CSATSVEDSSGANVLTF. The CDR3 bases are TGCAGTGCTACGAGTGTTGAGGACTCCTCTGGGGCCAACGTCCTGACTTTC.

This clonotype occurred a few times. V gene TRBV3-1 combines with J gene TRBJ2-5; D might be TRBD2 (6 bases). The J call is doubtful: the DNA matches TRBJ2-1 better. The CDR3 spans 13 residues. Germline V gives CDR1 LGHDT, CDR2 YNNKEL (reference sequence). The CDR3 is CASSQDRREEQFF. In nucleotides, the CDR3 is TGTGCCAGCAGCCAAGATAGACGGGAGGAGCAGTTCTTC.

Notes on this clonotype: This may be a read error: a much more frequent sequence differs by one nucleotide. The genes are TRBV12-3 or TRBV12-4 and TRBJ2-5; 11 bases are a match to TRBD1. The assigned J gene may be wrong: the sequence end matches TRBJ2-1 better. The CDR3 covers 15 residues. CDR3 in amino acids: CASSPPGQGVNEQFF. The CDR3 DNA reads TGTGCCAGCAGTCCACCGGGACAGGGGGTCAATGAGCAGTTCTTC.

This clonotype was seen only a few times. Mismatch with germline at one junction end may stem from a read error. The rearrangement uses TRBV28 and TRBJ2-5; D is unclear. CDR1 MDHEN and CDR2 SYDVKM come from the germline V gene. The CDR3 is 11 amino acids. This CDR3 is CVSSLQETQYF. In DNA, the CDR3 is TGTGTCAGCAGTCTCCAAGAGACCCAGTACTTC.

The chain couples TRBV29-1 to TRBJ2-5; TRBD2 matches at 9 bases. Gene TRBJ2-1 matches the end of the DNA better, so the J call may be wrong. The germline V gene encodes CDR1 SQVTM and CDR2 ANQGSEA. The CDR3 runs to 16 residues. CDR3 region: CSVDTRGTSPRGEQFF. The DNA for the CDR3 is TGCAGCGTTGATACGAGGGGGACTAGCCCTAGGGGTGAGCAGTTCTTC.

This rearrangement joins TRBV7-2 to TRBJ2-5; 9 bases fit TRBD1. The closer fit of TRBJ2-7 to the DNA end suggests the J call may be wrong. Germline V gene data show CDR1 as SGHTA and CDR2 as FQGNSA. The CDR3 length is 15 residues. Here the CDR3 reads CASSLDRTGVNEQYF. The DNA of the CDR3 is TGTGCCAGCAGCTTAGACCGGACAGGGGTCAACGAGCAGTACTTC.

This clonotype was seen many times. The V and J genes are TRBV2 and TRBJ2-5; D is undetermined. The J call may be wrong; the DNA end is better matched by TRBJ2-7. Per germline, CDR1 SNHLY and CDR2 FYNNEI. The CDR3 spans 14 residues. CDR3 DNA sequence: TGTGCCAGCAGTGAACGACGGGCCTCCTACGAGCAGTACTTC. Encoded protein: CASSERRASYEQYF.

This clonotype has just a few counts. V and J are TRBV3-1 and TRBJ2-5; D not resolved. The CDR3 loop spans 13 amino acids. V lost 2 bases and J lost 1, with 5 bases in between. Germline V CDR1 and CDR2: LGHDT, YNNKEL (reference sequence). The CDR3 protein is CASSQISQETQYF. CDR3 nucleotide sequence: TGTGCCAGCAGCCAAATTAGCCAAGAGACCCAGTACTTC.

This clonotype was counted at least ten times. The chain joins TRBV20-1 to TRBJ1-1, with TRBD1 matching 9 bases. Germline CDR1 and CDR2: DFQATT and SNEGSKA (reference sequence). The V segment lost 3 bases and the J segment 6 bases; nucleotides outside the gene matches: 8. The CDR3 is made up of 14 amino acids. This CDR3 reads CSASSGTGSAEAFF. The CDR3 coding sequence is TGCAGTGCTAGTTCCGGGACAGGGAGCGCTGAAGCTTTCTTT.

This clonotype was detected only a few times. This chain links TRBV4-1 with TRBJ2-1, with D uncertain. The germline V gene encodes CDR1 MGHRA and CDR2 YSYEKL. This CDR3 is built from 15 residues. The V and J ends lost 4 bases and 0 bases respectively, with 10 bases between them. The CDR3 coding sequence is TGCGCCAGCAGCCGACCCATCAGCTCCTACAATGAGCAGTTCTTC. Its protein product is CASSRPISSYNEQFF.

This clonotype has more than one count but fewer than ten. The rearrangement links TRBV9 to TRBJ2-4; 8 nucleotides line up with TRBD1. This CDR3 is built from 16 residues. CDR1 and CDR2 from the germline V gene are SGDLS and YYNGEE. V was pared by 4 bases and J by 1 base, with 7 bases of the junction left unmatched. The CDR3 loop is CASSPRQGTAKNIQYF. In DNA form, the CDR3 reads TGTGCCAGCAGCCCCCGACAGGGGACGGCCAAAAACATTCAGTACTTC.

This clonotype was seen only once. The gene calls are TRBV27 and TRBJ2-1; D perhaps matches TRBD1 (5 bases). Germline values: CDR1 MNHEY, CDR2 SMNVEV (reference sequence). CDR3 length equals 11 residues. Trimming pared 3 bases from V and 11 bases from J, leaving 8 bases between. CDR3: CASSLGRKQFF. CDR3 nucleotide sequence: TGTGCCAGCAGTTTGGGGCGGAAGCAGTTCTTC.

This clonotype was counted at least ten times. This rearrangement joins TRBV20-1 to TRBJ2-5; 12 bases align to TRBD2. Trimming removed 5 bases from V and 1 base from J; junction bases left unmatched: 5. This CDR3 has 15 amino acids. Germline assignment: CDR1 DFQATT and CDR2 SNEGSKA (reference sequence). DNA of the CDR3: TGCAGTGCTCCCGCTAGCGGGAGGGGCCAAGAGACCCAGTACTTC. Translation: CSAPASGRGQETQYF.

Concerning this clonotype itself: The CDR3 does not end in the conserved phenylalanine or tryptophan, so this is likely a read error. The chain uses TRBV28 and TRBJ2-4; D perhaps matches TRBD1 (5 bases). Trimming removed 6 bases at V and 9 bases at J, with 12 bases between. The CDR3 length is 12 residues. Germline lookup yields CDR1 MDHEN and CDR2 SYDVKM. The CDR3 region has the DNA TGTGCCAGCAGGGGCGACAGTATCATTCAGTACATC. It specifies CASRGDSIIQYI.

The rearrangement uses TRBV20-1 and TRBJ2-4; 9 nucleotides align to TRBD2. The length of the CDR3 is 13 residues. Germline V gene sequence: CDR1 DFQATT, CDR2 SNEGSKA (reference sequence). V shed 6 bases and J 4 bases; nucleotides not matched to a gene: 4. In DNA, the CDR3 is TGCAGTGCCGTAGCGGGGGTTAAAAACATTCAGTACTTC. Translated, it gives CSAVAGVKNIQYF.